A single sample gave rise to the 21 T cell receptor beta chains below, sequenced in a study of T-cell reconstitution after alpha-beta-depleted transplantation in children. Construction of the TCRbeta library involved unique molecular identifiers. TCRdb analysed the PCR reads with MiXCR anew, one entry per CDR3 protein. The sample consists of about 500,000 distinct CDR3 sequences, around a third of them appearing once. The sequenced sample was PBMCs from the stem cell graft donor, obtained from the stem cell graft. These receptors all stem from a human donor who donated a stem cell graft to a child with aplastic anemia.

This clonotype was observed a handful of times. The chain recombines TRBV7-2 with TRBJ2-1, with TRBD2 identical over 10 bases. Trimming cost V 6 bases and J 6 bases; bases outside gene matches: 8. The CDR3 covers 15 residues. Germline CDR1 SGHTA, CDR2 FQGNSA. CDR3: CASSSKREGGNEQFF. The CDR3 nucleotides are TGTGCCAGCAGTTCCAAGCGGGAGGGGGGCAATGAGCAGTTCTTC. Combining the CDR3 with reference TRBV7-2 and TRBJ2-1 gives the whole variable domain GAGVSQSPSNKVTEKGKDVELRCDPISGHTALYWYRQSLGQGLEFLIYFQGNSAPDKSGLPSDRFSAERTGGSVSTLTIQRTQQEDSAVYLCASSSKREGGNEQFFGPGTRLTVL.

This clonotype showed up just a few times. The chain has TRBV5-1 and TRBJ2-5, with 7 bases that match TRBD2. From germline, CDR1 is SGHRS and CDR2 YFSETQ. The CDR3 sequence is 14 residues long. Germline trimming cut 0 bases from V and 4 bases from J; bases unmatched to any gene: 3. This chain's CDR3 is CASSLGRESETQYF. CDR3 DNA sequence: TGCGCCAGCAGCTTGGGGCGGGAGTCAGAGACCCAGTACTTC.

The J gene is TRBJ2-5, the V gene TRBV6-5; weak D call: TRBD2 (5 bases). The germline V gene encodes CDR1 MNHEY and CDR2 SVGAGI. This CDR3 is 12 amino acids long. V dropped 6 bases and J dropped 5 bases, with 10 bases sitting between them. The CDR3 DNA follows: TGTGCCAGCAGAATAGGGAGCGAGACCCAGTACTTC. The encoded protein is CASRIGSETQYF.

This sequence joins TRBV6-5 and TRBJ1-1; D unclear. V gave up 2 bases and J gave up 8 bases, with 9 bases separating them. This CDR3 comprises 12 residues. The germline CDR1 and CDR2 sequences are MNHEY and SVGAGI. The CDR3 DNA is TGTGCCAGCAGTTACCCCGGGAGGGAAGCTTTCTTT. It is translated as CASSYPGREAFF.

This clonotype was observed a few times. V and J are TRBV28 and TRBJ2-2; 9 bases fit TRBD1. Looked up from germline, CDR1 is MDHEN and CDR2 is SYDVKM. The CDR3 covers 15 residues. The V and J ends lost 6 bases and 7 bases, in that order; junction bases with no gene match: 9. In DNA, the CDR3 is TGTGCCAGCAGGCTGGGGGACAGGGCGGTCGGGGAGCTGTTTTTT. As protein: CASRLGDRAVGELFF. Full variable domain (remainder filled in from reference TRBV28 and TRBJ2-2): DVKVTQSSRYLVKRTGEKVFLECVQDMDHENMFWYRQDPGLGLRLIYFSYDVKMKEKGDIPEGYSVSREKKERFSLILESASTNQTSMYLCASRLGDRAVGELFFGEGSRLTVL.

Only a few counts were recorded for this clonotype. The rearrangement links TRBV30 to TRBJ1-1; D is possibly TRBD1 (6 bases). The CDR3 totals 13 residues. V shed 4 bases and J shed 1 base, with 10 bases lying between them. In germline, CDR1 is GTSNPN, CDR2 SVGIG (reference sequence). For the CDR3, the DNA is TGTGCCTGGACAGGGGCCGCGAACACTGAAGCTTTCTTT. Its translation: CAWTGAANTEAFF.

This clonotype was observed a few times. This chain links TRBV27 with TRBJ1-1, with 8 bases fitting TRBD1. With V trimmed by 6 bases and J by 11 bases, 8 bases remained unmatched. Per germline, CDR1 MNHEY and CDR2 SMNVEV (reference sequence). This CDR3 comprises 12 residues. CDR3 sequence: CASSQRTGNAFF. As DNA, the CDR3 is TGTGCCAGCAGCCAGAGGACAGGGAACGCTTTCTTT.

The sample holds many counts of this clonotype. The chain couples TRBV29-1 to TRBJ1-4; D ambiguous. The CDR3 is 13 amino acids. Germline values: CDR1 SQVTM, CDR2 ANQGSEA. The ends were cut back, 3 bases at V and 6 bases at J, with 11 bases in the middle. For the CDR3, the DNA is TGCAGCGTTGACGGCGGGAGTCATGAAAAACTGTTTTTT. This translates into CSVDGGSHEKLFF. The full variable domain, with the rest looked up from reference TRBV29-1 and TRBJ1-4, is SAVISQKPSRDICQRGTSLTIQCQVDSQVTMMFWYRQQPGQSLTLIATANQGSEATYESGFVIDKFPISRPNLTFSTLTVSNMSPEDSSIYLCSVDGGSHEKLFFGSGTQLSVL.

About this clonotype: One end of the junction varies from germline; a read error may be responsible. The V gene is TRBV11-2, the J gene TRBJ2-1; unclear D gene. Germline V gene data show CDR1 as SGHAT and CDR2 as FQNNGV. CDR3 length: 18 residues. For the CDR3, the DNA is TGTGCCAGCAGCTCCCTCTTGTCGACCCCCCAAATGAACAAAGAGCAGTTCTTC. This gives the protein CASSSLLSTPQMNKEQFF.

In this sample, this clonotype turned up a few times. This rearrangement joins TRBV13 to TRBJ1-1, with D uncertain. This CDR3 contains 13 residues. The germline V and J ends were trimmed by 0 bases and 5 bases, with 7 bases remaining between them. Germline CDR1 is PRHDT and CDR2 is FYEKMQ (reference sequence). The CDR3 spells CASSLGLRTEAFF. CDR3 in DNA: TGTGCCAGCAGCTTAGGCCTACGGACTGAAGCTTTCTTT.

In its sample, this clonotype was seen a few times. This chain connects TRBV7-9 to TRBJ1-1; TRBD1 aligns across 9 bases. Germline CDR1 and CDR2: SEHNR and FQNEAQ (reference sequence). The junction had 2 bases not matched to a gene; V was cut back by 2 bases and J by 1 base. The CDR3 loop spans 15 amino acids. The CDR3: CASSLPTGGNTEAFF. The CDR3 DNA sequence: TGTGCCAGCAGCTTACCGACAGGGGGGAACACTGAAGCTTTCTTT.

This rearrangement joins TRBV20-1 to TRBJ2-1; D is unresolved. Per the germline V gene, CDR1 is DFQATT and CDR2 is SNEGSKA (reference sequence). The germline V and J ends were trimmed by 7 bases and 1 base, with 2 bases remaining between them. The CDR3 loop spans 10 amino acids. The DNA of the CDR3 is TGCAGTGGTTCCTACAATGAGCAGTTCTTC. Its translation is CSGSYNEQFF.

The genes are TRBV27 and TRBJ2-1, with D perhaps matching TRBD1 or TRBD2 (5 bases each). CDR1 and CDR2 from the germline V gene are MNHEY and SMNVEV (reference sequence). This CDR3 spans 16 amino acids. The V end was cut by 0 bases, the J end by 0 bases, with 9 bases between. CDR3 loop: CASSLSSGASYNEQFF. CDR3 nucleotide sequence: TGTGCCAGCAGTTTATCATCCGGGGCCTCCTACAATGAGCAGTTCTTC.

The rearrangement joins TRBV9 to TRBJ2-5; possible D gene TRBD1, 6 bases. The CDR3 is made up of 15 amino acids. Germline V gives CDR1 SGDLS, CDR2 YYNGEE. Trimming removed 3 bases at V and 5 bases at J, with 17 bases between. In DNA, the CDR3 is TGTGCCAGCAGCGCGGCACCGGGACAAGGGGAGACCCAGTACTTC. Translating it yields CASSAAPGQGETQYF.

In this sample, this clonotype turned up a few times. The genes are TRBV20-1 and TRBJ2-2, with TRBD1 matching 7 bases. J was trimmed by 5 bases and V by 6 bases; bases with no gene match: 12. CDR1 is DFQATT and CDR2 is SNEGSKA in the germline V gene (reference sequence). The CDR3 is 15 amino acids. This chain's CDR3 is CSAPLVGRGTGELFF. The CDR3 region has the DNA TGCAGTGCCCCATTGGTGGGCAGGGGGACCGGGGAGCTGTTTTTT.

The chain carries TRBV29-1 and TRBJ1-2, with D possibly being TRBD1 (5 bases). CDR3 length equals 15 residues. Trimming removed 2 bases from V and 6 bases from J, with 19 bases in between. Germline V gene lookup returns CDR1 SQVTM and CDR2 ANQGSEA. The CDR3 bases are TGCAGCGTTGAACCAGGATTGGCCTTGGGGGATGGCTACACCTTC. It is translated as CSVEPGLALGDGYTF.

The CDR3 nucleotides are TGCGCCAGCAGCCCATATCAGGGGTCGACAGATACGCAGTATTTT. Translation gives CASSPYQGSTDTQYF. The rearrangement links TRBV5-1 to TRBJ2-3; D is possibly TRBD1 (6 bases). Trimming stripped 4 bases from V and 3 bases from J, with 15 bases between. Germline CDR1 SGHRS, CDR2 YFSETQ. This CDR3 spans 15 amino acids.

The genes are TRBV30 and TRBJ1-6; weak D call: TRBD1 (6 bases). Germline-derived CDR1 and CDR2 are GTSNPN and SVGIG (reference sequence). Trimming removed 4 bases at V and 12 bases at J, with 16 bases between. The CDR3 is 13 amino acids. The CDR3 coding sequence is TGTGCCTGGAAGATGACAGGAACTTTACCCCTCCACTTT. Its protein is CAWKMTGTLPLHF. Complete variable domain (other parts from reference TRBV30 and TRBJ1-6): SQTIHQWPATLVQPVGSPLSLECTVEGTSNPNLYWYRQAAGRGLQLLFYSVGIGQISSEVPQNLSASRPQDRQFILSSKKLLLSDSGFYLCAWKMTGTLPLHFGNGTRLTVT.

This clonotype was recorded a few times. The V and J genes are TRBV7-2 and TRBJ2-7, with D perhaps TRBD1 (6 bases). The germline gives CDR1 SGHTA, CDR2 FQGNSA. Trimming shortened V by 3 bases and J by 4 bases, and 7 bases separated the two germline ends. The CDR3 length is 12 residues. This CDR3 is CASSFTGYEQYV. In nucleotides, the CDR3 is TGTGCCAGCAGCTTCACAGGGTACGAGCAGTACGTC.

V gene TRBV19 combines with J gene TRBJ2-1; 7 positions agree with TRBD2. The CDR3 spans 15 residues. Germline V gene sequence: CDR1 LNHDA, CDR2 SQIVND (reference sequence). Trimming removed 3 bases from V and 6 bases from J; junction bases left unmatched: 8. CDR3 nucleotide sequence: TGTGCCAGTAGTATCGCGGGGGTGGGAGTCAATGAGCAGTTCTTC. Translating it yields CASSIAGVGVNEQFF.

This clonotype was seen a few times. The genes are TRBV7-2 and TRBJ2-1; D possibly corresponds to TRBD2 (5 bases). The CDR3 has 15 amino acids. The V and J ends lost 1 base and 8 bases respectively, with 15 bases between them. Germline-derived CDR1 and CDR2 are SGHTA and FQGNSA. The CDR3 nucleotides are TGTGCCAGCAGCTTAGGAGGGCCTGCTGCCCATGAGCAGTTCTTC. Translation: CASSLGGPAAHEQFF.